The rows below give T cell receptor beta chains drawn from one sample of a study of blood T cell repertoires in COVID-19. The data were produced by immunoSEQ multiplex PCR, yet TCRdb's version contains in-frame clones alone and is incomplete. The table shows some 320,000 clones, with around nine tenths occurring only once. Sequencing was done on a sample of PBMCs or T cells enriched from blood (not recorded which). The receptors shown here come from a man aged 60-69 years who had recovered from COVID-19. Each CDR3 is given with its conserved first and last residue. Fields, in order: D gene, V gene, clone size, J gene, CDR3 protein, CDR3 DNA. The D gene is left open where the match is weak. Part of the rows lack a size; the others show once, few, many or a class for expanded clones.

D gene: TRBD1; V gene: TRBV14; clone size: NA; J gene: TRBJ2-2; CDR3 protein: CASSQVSGTGVPYAGELFF; CDR3 DNA: TGTGCCAGCAGCCAAGTTTCTGGGACAGGGGTCCCTTACGCCGGGGAGCTGTTTTTT
D gene: NA; V gene: TRBV5-1; clone size: NA; J gene: TRBJ1-1; CDR3 protein: CASRTFTGGLNTEAFF; CDR3 DNA: TGCGCCAGCAGGACCTTTACAGGAGGGTTGAACACTGAAGCTTTCTTT
D gene: TRBD2; V gene: TRBV4-2; clone size: NA; J gene: TRBJ2-7; CDR3 protein: CASAQEPGLASHEQYF; CDR3 DNA: TGTGCCAGCGCCCAGGAACCGGGACTAGCGAGCCACGAGCAGTACTTC
D gene: NA; V gene: TRBV5-1; clone size: NA; J gene: TRBJ1-5; CDR3 protein: CASAPDSNQPQHF; CDR3 DNA: TGCGCCAGTGCTCCAGATAGCAATCAGCCCCAGCATTTT
D gene: NA; V gene: TRBV3-1/TRBV3-2; clone size: NA; J gene: TRBJ2-3; CDR3 protein: CASSQGSTGSYTDTQYF; CDR3 DNA: TGTGCCAGCAGCCAAGGTTCGACGGGGAGTTATACAGATACGCAGTATTTT
D gene: NA; V gene: TRBV5-1; clone size: once; J gene: TRBJ2-1; CDR3 protein: CASSPVLASILYNEQFF; CDR3 DNA: TGCGCCAGCAGCCCGGTCCTAGCCTCGATATTATACAATGAGCAGTTCTTC
D gene: NA; V gene: TRBV28; clone size: NA; J gene: TRBJ1-6; CDR3 protein: CASSLRNSPLHF; CDR3 DNA: TGTGCCAGCAGTTTGAGGAATTCACCCCTCCACTTT
D gene: NA; V gene: TRBV7-8; clone size: NA; J gene: TRBJ2-2; CDR3 protein: CASSRAAGELFF; CDR3 DNA: TGTGCCAGCAGCCGGGCGGCCGGGGAGCTGTTTTTT
D gene: TRBD2; V gene: TRBV2; clone size: NA; J gene: TRBJ2-3; CDR3 protein: CASSEGTSVFTDTQYF; CDR3 DNA: TGTGCCAGCAGTGAAGGGACTAGCGTTTTCACAGATACGCAGTATTTT
D gene: NA; V gene: TRBV24-1; clone size: NA; J gene: TRBJ1-1; CDR3 protein: CATSDSRRGNTEAFF; CDR3 DNA: TGTGCCACCAGTGACTCCAGGCGGGGGAACACTGAAGCTTTCTTT
D gene: TRBD2; V gene: TRBV5-4; clone size: NA; J gene: TRBJ2-3; CDR3 protein: CASSLLAGGGTDTQYF; CDR3 DNA: TGTGCCAGCAGCCTACTAGCGGGAGGGGGCACAGATACGCAGTATTTT
D gene: NA; V gene: TRBV5-1; clone size: NA; J gene: TRBJ1-1; CDR3 protein: CASSGGDATEAFF; CDR3 DNA: TGCGCCAGCAGCGGAGGGGACGCCACTGAAGCTTTCTTT
D gene: TRBD1; V gene: TRBV28; clone size: once; J gene: TRBJ2-7; CDR3 protein: CASSLGQGANSYEQYF; CDR3 DNA: TGTGCCAGCAGTTTGGGACAGGGGGCGAACTCCTACGAGCAGTACTTC
D gene: NA; V gene: TRBV7-3; clone size: NA; J gene: TRBJ2-1; CDR3 protein: CASSPQPLEAYNEQFF; CDR3 DNA: TGTGCCAGCAGCCCCCAACCCTTGGAGGCCTACAATGAGCAGTTCTTC
D gene: NA; V gene: TRBV6-5; clone size: once; J gene: TRBJ2-5; CDR3 protein: CASRGERIQETQYF; CDR3 DNA: TGTGCCAGCAGAGGCGAGCGGATCCAAGAGACCCAGTACTTC
D gene: NA; V gene: TRBV2; clone size: NA; J gene: TRBJ2-7; CDR3 protein: CASGGTPTYEQYF; CDR3 DNA: TGTGCCAGCGGAGGTACACCAACCTACGAGCAGTACTTC
D gene: TRBD1; V gene: TRBV5-1; clone size: few; J gene: TRBJ2-5; CDR3 protein: CASSPGTGGTETQYF; CDR3 DNA: TGCGCCAGCAGCCCCGGGACAGGGGGGACAGAGACCCAGTACTTC
D gene: NA; V gene: TRBV4-3; clone size: NA; J gene: TRBJ1-6; CDR3 protein: CASSQELSGWNSPLHF; CDR3 DNA: TGCGCCAGCAGCCAAGAATTATCAGGGTGGAATTCACCCCTCCACTTT
D gene: NA; V gene: TRBV30; clone size: NA; J gene: TRBJ2-7; CDR3 protein: CAWSVRDSYEQYF; CDR3 DNA: TGTGCCTGGAGTGTACGGGACTCCTACGAGCAGTACTTC
D gene: NA; V gene: TRBV7-9; clone size: NA; J gene: TRBJ1-1; CDR3 protein: CASSPSLNTEAFF; CDR3 DNA: TGTGCCAGCAGTCCCTCCCTGAACACTGAAGCTTTCTTT
D gene: NA; V gene: TRBV14; clone size: once; J gene: TRBJ1-2; CDR3 protein: CASSQLGQRYGYTF; CDR3 DNA: TGTGCCAGCAGCCAACTAGGACAGCGATATGGCTACACCTTC
D gene: NA; V gene: TRBV9; clone size: once; J gene: TRBJ2-1; CDR3 protein: CASSVVEGSYNEQFF; CDR3 DNA: TGTGCCAGCAGCGTAGTGGAGGGTAGCTACAATGAGCAGTTCTTC
D gene: TRBD1; V gene: TRBV27; clone size: once; J gene: TRBJ1-4; CDR3 protein: CASRAPGTVNEKLFF; CDR3 DNA: TGTGCCAGCAGAGCACCGGGGACAGTCAATGAAAAACTGTTTTTT
D gene: NA; V gene: TRBV2; clone size: NA; J gene: TRBJ2-7; CDR3 protein: CASSELAGSYEQYF; CDR3 DNA: TGTGCCAGCAGTGAACTTGCGGGTAGCTACGAGCAGTACTTC
D gene: TRBD1; V gene: TRBV24-1; clone size: NA; J gene: TRBJ1-2; CDR3 protein: CATSDQRQGNYGYTF; CDR3 DNA: TGTGCCACCAGTGATCAACGACAGGGGAACTATGGCTACACCTTC
D gene: NA; V gene: TRBV11-2; clone size: NA; J gene: TRBJ1-4; CDR3 protein: CASSPGGTANEKLFF; CDR3 DNA: TGTGCCAGCAGCCCCGGGGGGACGGCCAATGAAAAACTGTTTTTT
D gene: NA; V gene: TRBV7-2; clone size: NA; J gene: TRBJ1-2; CDR3 protein: CASSYIPNYGYTF; CDR3 DNA: TGTGCCAGCAGCTACATCCCCAACTATGGCTACACCTTC
D gene: TRBD2; V gene: TRBV9; clone size: NA; J gene: TRBJ2-1; CDR3 protein: CASSPQRGLAGGRDNEQFF; CDR3 DNA: TGTGCCAGCAGCCCCCAGCGAGGCCTAGCGGGAGGCCGGGACAATGAGCAGTTCTTC
D gene: NA; V gene: TRBV24-1; clone size: NA; J gene: TRBJ1-2; CDR3 protein: CATSDFELTGYTF; CDR3 DNA: TGTGCCACCAGTGATTTTGAACTTACTGGCTACACCTTC
D gene: NA; V gene: TRBV19; clone size: NA; J gene: TRBJ1-4; CDR3 protein: CASSVGTGNEKLFF; CDR3 DNA: TGTGCCAGTAGTGTGGGGACTGGTAATGAAAAACTGTTTTTT
D gene: TRBD2; V gene: TRBV6-5; clone size: NA; J gene: TRBJ2-1; CDR3 protein: CASSYSTGLAGGEQFF; CDR3 DNA: TGTGCCAGCAGTTACTCGACGGGACTAGCGGGAGGTGAGCAGTTCTTC
D gene: NA; V gene: TRBV7-8; clone size: NA; J gene: TRBJ2-7; CDR3 protein: CASSLGGYSGSSYEQYF; CDR3 DNA: TGTGCCAGCAGCTTAGGAGGTTATAGCGGAAGCTCCTACGAGCAGTACTTC
D gene: TRBD2; V gene: TRBV7-2; clone size: NA; J gene: TRBJ2-7; CDR3 protein: CASSPRLAGTYEQYF; CDR3 DNA: TGTGCCAGCAGTCCTCGACTAGCGGGGACCTACGAGCAGTACTTC
D gene: NA; V gene: TRBV4-2; clone size: once; J gene: TRBJ2-7; CDR3 protein: CASSQGTDNSYEQYF; CDR3 DNA: TGTGCCAGCAGCCAAGGAACGGACAACTCCTACGAGCAGTACTTC
D gene: NA; V gene: TRBV12-3/TRBV12-4; clone size: NA; J gene: TRBJ2-1; CDR3 protein: CASSLPQGQFF; CDR3 DNA: TGTGCCAGCAGTCTACCCCAGGGGCAGTTCTTC
D gene: NA; V gene: TRBV11-2; clone size: NA; J gene: TRBJ2-7; CDR3 protein: CASSRQPGSSYEQYF; CDR3 DNA: TGTGCCAGCAGCCGCCAGCCGGGATCCTCCTACGAGCAGTACTTC
D gene: NA; V gene: TRBV29-1; clone size: NA; J gene: TRBJ2-2; CDR3 protein: CSVRGLTNTGELFF; CDR3 DNA: TGCAGCGTTAGAGGCCTGACGAACACCGGGGAGCTGTTTTTT
D gene: NA; V gene: TRBV2; clone size: NA; J gene: TRBJ2-3; CDR3 protein: CASSRLVGVFVGDTQYF; CDR3 DNA: TGTGCCAGCAGTCGGCTGGTGGGAGTCTTTGTTGGGGATACGCAGTATTTT
D gene: NA; V gene: TRBV6-5; clone size: NA; J gene: TRBJ1-1; CDR3 protein: CASSYQIRGNTEAFF; CDR3 DNA: TGTGCCAGCAGCTACCAGATTCGCGGCAACACTGAAGCTTTCTTT
D gene: TRBD2; V gene: TRBV30; clone size: NA; J gene: TRBJ2-2; CDR3 protein: CAWLAGGANTGELFF; CDR3 DNA: TGTGCCTGGCTAGCGGGAGGGGCGAACACCGGGGAGCTGTTTTTT
D gene: NA; V gene: TRBV3-1/TRBV3-2; clone size: once; J gene: TRBJ1-2; CDR3 protein: CASSREGPGYGYTF; CDR3 DNA: TGTGCCAGCAGCCGCGAAGGGCCGGGGTATGGCTACACCTTC
D gene: TRBD1; V gene: TRBV18; clone size: NA; J gene: TRBJ2-7; CDR3 protein: CASSPPTGTGEQYF; CDR3 DNA: TGTGCCAGCTCACCCCCCACAGGGACAGGCGAGCAGTACTTC
D gene: NA; V gene: TRBV9; clone size: NA; J gene: TRBJ1-4; CDR3 protein: CASSVAGGNNEKLFF; CDR3 DNA: TGTGCCAGCAGCGTAGCTGGGGGCAATAATGAAAAACTGTTTTTT
D gene: TRBD2; V gene: TRBV9; clone size: NA; J gene: TRBJ2-7; CDR3 protein: CASSVGVAGLYEQYF; CDR3 DNA: TGTGCCAGCAGCGTAGGGGTAGCGGGGCTCTACGAGCAGTACTTC
D gene: NA; V gene: TRBV6-4; clone size: NA; J gene: TRBJ2-2; CDR3 protein: CASSEEAGNTGELFF; CDR3 DNA: TGTGCCAGCAGTGAGGAGGCAGGGAACACCGGGGAGCTGTTTTTT
D gene: TRBD2; V gene: TRBV5-1; clone size: NA; J gene: TRBJ2-7; CDR3 protein: CASSRGLAGLYEQYF; CDR3 DNA: TGCGCCAGCAGCCGGGGACTAGCGGGCCTCTACGAGCAGTACTTC
D gene: NA; V gene: TRBV30; clone size: NA; J gene: TRBJ2-3; CDR3 protein: CAWSVGGSTDTQYF; CDR3 DNA: TGTGCCTGGAGTGTGGGGGGATCAACAGATACGCAGTATTTT
D gene: TRBD2; V gene: TRBV3-1/TRBV3-2; clone size: NA; J gene: TRBJ2-7; CDR3 protein: CASSQEPLTSRLYEQYF; CDR3 DNA: TGTGCCAGCAGCCAAGAACCCCTGACTAGCCGCCTCTACGAGCAGTACTTC
D gene: TRBD1; V gene: TRBV5-6; clone size: NA; J gene: TRBJ1-2; CDR3 protein: CASSFRQGDGYTF; CDR3 DNA: TGTGCCAGCAGCTTTCGACAGGGGGATGGCTACACCTTC
D gene: NA; V gene: TRBV6-5; clone size: NA; J gene: TRBJ1-5; CDR3 protein: CASTRDPGVGQPQHF; CDR3 DNA: TGTGCCAGCACCCGCGATCCAGGGGTGGGGCAGCCCCAGCATTTT
D gene: TRBD1; V gene: TRBV6-5; clone size: NA; J gene: TRBJ1-2; CDR3 protein: CASSTGQGVFYGYTF; CDR3 DNA: TGTGCCAGCAGTACCGGACAGGGGGTATTCTATGGCTACACCTTC
D gene: TRBD2; V gene: TRBV7-2; clone size: NA; J gene: TRBJ2-1; CDR3 protein: CASSLVIRGTSGRAMFF; CDR3 DNA: TGTGCCAGCAGCTTAGTAATAAGGGGGACTAGCGGGAGGGCGATGTTCTTC
D gene: NA; V gene: TRBV2; clone size: NA; J gene: TRBJ2-7; CDR3 protein: CASRSQGYEQYF; CDR3 DNA: TGTGCCAGCAGGTCTCAGGGGTATGAGCAGTACTTC
D gene: TRBD1; V gene: TRBV6-5; clone size: NA; J gene: TRBJ2-1; CDR3 protein: CASSYDRVNEQFF; CDR3 DNA: TGTGCCAGCAGTTATGACAGGGTTAATGAGCAGTTCTTC
D gene: NA; V gene: TRBV28; clone size: NA; J gene: TRBJ1-1; CDR3 protein: CASSTYLTGSGYAFF; CDR3 DNA: TGTGCCAGCAGCACTTACCTGACTGGGAGTGGTTATGCTTTCTTT